These 31 T cell receptor beta chains originate from one sample sequenced in a study of blood T cell repertoires in COVID-19. The table came from immunoSEQ multiplex PCR; TCRdb's copy has only in-frame clones and leaves some out. The table records about 260,000 clones, 80% to 90% of them present only once. Specimen: PBMCs or T cells enriched from blood (not recorded which). All receptors derive from a woman aged 18-29 years who had recovered from COVID-19.

The chain joins TRBV6-2 or TRBV6-3 to TRBJ2-2; the match to TRBD1 covers 9 bases. In germline, CDR1 is MNHEY, CDR2 SVGEGT. This CDR3 spans 16 amino acids. J gave up 6 bases and V 1 base, and 6 bases lay outside the gene matches. CDR3 sequence reads: CASSYLTGTGSGELFF. Here the CDR3 DNA reads TGTGCCAGCAGTTACTTGACCGGGACAGGGTCCGGGGAGCTGTTTTTT.

The CDR3 sequence: CASSEKGGRLLNEQFF. As DNA, the CDR3 is TGTGCCAGCAGTGAAAAAGGCGGGAGGCTTCTGAATGAGCAGTTCTTC. This chain links TRBV6-1 with TRBJ2-1; 8 positions match TRBD2. The CDR3 totals 16 residues. CDR1 and CDR2 (germline): MNHNS, SASEGT. Trimming cost V 2 bases and J 7 bases; bases outside gene matches: 10.

This chain links TRBV2 with TRBJ2-1, with TRBD1 identical over 9 bases. Germline CDR1 reads SNHLY; CDR2 reads FYNNEI. CDR3 length: 15 residues. Trimming removed 4 bases from V and 1 base from J; junction bases left unmatched: 2. CDR3 sequence: CASSAQGASYNEQFF. Written as DNA, the CDR3 is TGTGCCAGCAGTGCACAGGGGGCATCCTACAATGAGCAGTTCTTC. Full variable domain (rest looked up from reference TRBV2 and TRBJ2-1): EPEVTQTPSHQVTQMGQEVILRCVPISNHLYFYWYRQILGQKVEFLVSFYNNEISEKSEIFDDQFSVERPDGSNFTLKIRSTKLEDSAMYFCASSAQGASYNEQFFGPGTRLTVL.

This clone was seen a single time. The CDR3 region has the DNA TGTGCCAGCAGCACTGACAGCTCCTACGAGCAGTACTTC. It specifies CASSTDSSYEQYF. The chain recombines TRBV7-9 with TRBJ2-7; D is possibly TRBD1 (5 bases). Trimming took 5 bases from V and 0 from J, leaving 8 bases between them. CDR1 and CDR2 from the germline V gene are SEHNR and FQNEAQ (reference sequence). CDR3 size: 13 residues. The full variable domain, rest sourced from reference TRBV7-9 and TRBJ2-7, is DTGVSQNPRHKITKRGQNVTFRCDPISEHNRLYWYRQTLGQGPEFLTYFQNEAQLEKSRLLSDRFSAERPKGSFSTLEIQRTEQGDSAMYLCASSTDSSYEQYFGPGTRLTVT.

This chain's CDR3 is CASSRPSGTYNEQFF. For the CDR3, the DNA is TGTGCCAGCTCACGACCTAGCGGGACCTACAATGAGCAGTTCTTC. The chain is built from TRBV18 and TRBJ2-1, with 9 bases aligning to TRBD2. This CDR3 is 15 amino acids long. V was clipped by 4 bases and J by 2 bases; unmatched bases: 3. Germline lookup yields CDR1 KGHSH and CDR2 LQKENI. Looking up the rest from reference TRBV18 and TRBJ2-1 gives the full variable domain: NAGVMQNPRHLVRRRGQEARLRCSPMKGHSHVYWYRQLPEEGLKFMVYLQKENIIDESGMPKERFSAEFPKEGPSILRIQQVVRGDSAAYFCASSRPSGTYNEQFFGPGTRLTVL.

The rearrangement joins TRBV6-5 to TRBJ1-2, with 8 nucleotides matching TRBD1. Looked up from germline, CDR1 is MNHEY and CDR2 is SVGAGI. The J segment lost 7 bases and the V segment lost 5 bases, leaving 3 bases of the junction unmatched. This CDR3 has 12 residues. CDR3 bases: TGTGCCAGCAGTCCCGACAGGGGTGGCTACACCTTC. It yields the protein CASSPDRGGYTF.

This clone was observed once. The chain joins TRBV28 to TRBJ1-4, with no clear D. V was trimmed by 6 bases and J by 12 bases, leaving 11 bases between them. Germline CDR1 is MDHEN and CDR2 is SYDVKM. The CDR3 contains 11 residues. The CDR3 spells CASSVTRELFF. In DNA form, the CDR3 reads TGTGCCAGCAGCGTGACTCGAGAACTGTTTTTT.

V and J are TRBV6-5 and TRBJ1-1, with D possibly TRBD1 on 5 matching bases. This CDR3 contains 14 residues. Germline V gene data show CDR1 as MNHEY and CDR2 as SVGAGI. Trimming took off 6 bases at V and 4 bases at J, with 15 bases between the two ends. The CDR3 reads CASRKGHRVTEAFF. DNA for the CDR3: TGTGCCAGCAGGAAAGGACATCGAGTCACTGAAGCTTTCTTT.

This sequence joins TRBV6-5 and TRBJ1-2; the D is unclear. This CDR3 region has 12 residues. CDR1 and CDR2 (germline): MNHEY, SVGAGI. Trimming shortened V by 6 bases and J by 4 bases, and 9 bases separated the two germline ends. The CDR3 is CASRQNPYGYTF. The CDR3 DNA follows: TGTGCCAGCAGACAGAACCCCTATGGCTACACCTTC.

The genes are TRBV6-1 and TRBJ1-3, with D uncertain. The ends were cut back, 0 bases at V and 0 bases at J, with 6 bases in the middle. The CDR3 covers 15 residues. Looked up from germline, CDR1 is MNHNS and CDR2 is SASEGT. CDR3 in DNA: TGTGCCAGCAGTGAAGCGGCTGTCTCTGGAAACACCATATATTTT. Translated, it gives CASSEAAVSGNTIYF.

The chain employs TRBV19 and TRBJ1-6; the D gene is possibly TRBD1 (5 bases). CDR1 is LNHDA and CDR2 is SQIVND in the germline V gene (reference sequence). The CDR3 is 15 residues long. Between the trimmed V and J ends, which lost 6 bases and 7 bases, there was a span of 16 bases. CDR3 loop: CASSRDVAGNSPLHF. The CDR3 bases are TGTGCCAGTAGCAGGGACGTGGCGGGGAATTCACCCCTCCACTTT.

The rearrangement links TRBV5-4 to TRBJ1-2; no clear D gene. The CDR3 is 15 amino acids. Germline V lookup: CDR1 SGHNT, CDR2 YYREEE (reference sequence). The germline V and J ends were trimmed by 5 bases and 0 bases, with 14 bases remaining between them. DNA for the CDR3: TGTGCCAGCAGACGAGCGGGCGCTTCTAACTATGGCTACACCTTC. Translated: CASRRAGASNYGYTF.

This chain joins TRBV6-6 and TRBJ2-1, with 8 bases aligning to TRBD2. J was trimmed by 10 bases and V by 2 bases; bases with no gene match: 4. The CDR3 is 13 amino acids. The germline V gene encodes CDR1 MNHNY and CDR2 SVGAGI (reference sequence). CDR3 DNA: TGTGCCAGCAGTTACCGGGAGGGATTGGAGCAGTTCTTC. This sequence encodes CASSYREGLEQFF.

In nucleotides, the CDR3 is TGTGCCAGCTCACCGACGGACAGGGACACTGAAGCTTTCTTT. Its protein product is CASSPTDRDTEAFF. The chain is built from TRBV18 and TRBJ1-1; the match to TRBD1 covers 8 bases. This CDR3 is built from 14 residues. V gave up 3 bases and J gave up 3 bases; unmatched junction bases: 3. Germline V gene data show CDR1 as KGHSH and CDR2 as LQKENI. Together with reference TRBV18 and TRBJ1-1, the CDR3 gives the full variable domain: NAGVMQNPRHLVRRRGQEARLRCSPMKGHSHVYWYRQLPEEGLKFMVYLQKENIIDESGMPKERFSAEFPKEGPSILRIQQVVRGDSAAYFCASSPTDRDTEAFFGQGTRLTVV.

The V call is TRBV28, the J call TRBJ2-7; 12 bases match TRBD1. Germline V gene data show CDR1 as MDHEN and CDR2 as SYDVKM. The CDR3 has 13 amino acids. J lost 5 bases, V lost 10 bases, and 6 bases had no gene match. CDR3 amino acids: CAIPGQGANEQYF. The CDR3, as DNA: TGTGCCATTCCGGGACAGGGGGCGAACGAGCAGTACTTC. Full variable domain (missing parts from reference TRBV28 and TRBJ2-7): DVKVTQSSRYLVKRTGEKVFLECVQDMDHENMFWYRQDPGLGLRLIYFSYDVKMKEKGDIPEGYSVSREKKERFSLILESASTNQTSMYLCAIPGQGANEQYFGPGTRLTVT.

V usage is TRBV6-1 and J usage is TRBJ1-2; weak D call: TRBD1 (5 bases). From germline, CDR1 is MNHNS and CDR2 SASEGT. The V end lost 2 bases, the J end lost 3 bases, and 13 bases lay between the germline ends. The CDR3 extends over 15 amino acids. CDR3 DNA: TGTGCCAGCAGTGAAAGGGCAGGGAGGGACTATGGCTACACCTTC. Protein sequence: CASSERAGRDYGYTF.

V is TRBV5-8 and J is TRBJ1-5; 12 nucleotides match TRBD1. This CDR3 has 18 residues. Germline V gives CDR1 SGHTS, CDR2 YDEGEE. Trimming took 5 bases from V and 1 from J; bases not matched to a gene: 10. CDR3 coding DNA: TGTGCCAGCAGACCCGGGACAGGGGGCTTGAGGAGCAATCAGCCCCAGCATTTT. Protein sequence: CASRPGTGGLRSNQPQHF.

This chain uses TRBV7-3 with TRBJ2-5; D is undetermined. The V end lost 3 bases, the J end lost 2 bases, and 7 bases lay between the germline ends. This CDR3 contains 13 residues. Germline values: CDR1 SGHTA, CDR2 FQGTGA. CDR3 region: CASSLGSQETQYF. CDR3 nucleotide sequence: TGTGCCAGCAGCTTGGGCTCACAAGAGACCCAGTACTTC.

The chain uses TRBV7-9 and TRBJ2-2; D is perhaps TRBD1 (6 bases). The CDR3 loop spans 15 amino acids. Trimming stripped 5 bases from V and 1 base from J, with 11 bases between. Germline V gives CDR1 SEHNR, CDR2 FQNEAQ (reference sequence). The CDR3 DNA is TGTGCCAGCAGCCTAAGGACAGAGAACACCGGGGAGCTGTTTTTT. Translated, it gives CASSLRTENTGELFF.

The rearrangement joins TRBV21-1 to TRBJ1-2; the tabulated D call, TRBD1, remains unverified against the DNA. TRBV21-1 is listed as a pseudogene. The CDR3 runs 12 residues. CDR3 region: CASSIDRDGYTF. As DNA, the CDR3 is TGTGCCAGCAGCATTGACAGGGATGGCTACACCTTC.

The chain carries TRBV18 and TRBJ1-4, with TRBD1 identical over 8 bases. Germline lookup yields CDR1 KGHSH and CDR2 LQKENI. V shed 5 bases and J 4 bases; nucleotides not matched to a gene: 0. The CDR3 length is 13 residues. DNA for the CDR3: TGTGCCAGCTCAGACAGGGGTAATGAAAAACTGTTTTTT. Its translation is CASSDRGNEKLFF.

The chain is built from TRBV5-4 and TRBJ1-1, with 7 bases fitting TRBD1. The junction had 6 bases not matched to a gene; V was cut back by 2 bases and J by 5 bases. Germline V gene data show CDR1 as SGHNT and CDR2 as YYREEE (reference sequence). This CDR3 comprises 14 residues. CDR3 nucleotides: TGTGCCAGCAGCTTAAGACAGGGTTGGACTGAAGCTTTCTTT. It yields the protein CASSLRQGWTEAFF.

The gene calls are TRBV14 and TRBJ2-2, with a possible D match to TRBD1 (5 bases). The CDR3 totals 16 residues. Germline CDR1 and CDR2: SGHDN and FVKESK. V lost 1 base to trimming and J lost 5 bases, with 14 bases between them. Written as DNA, the CDR3 is TGTGCCAGCAGCCAAGTACGCGGCCAGGGAACCGGGGAGCTGTTTTTT. It specifies CASSQVRGQGTGELFF.

This clone has just one count. Other DNA sequences in this specimen translate into the identical CDR3. The V call is TRBV5-1, the J call TRBJ1-1; 7 positions match TRBD1. Per germline, CDR1 SGHRS and CDR2 YFSETQ. This CDR3 is built from 13 residues. V gave up 4 bases and J gave up 1 base; unmatched junction bases: 1. The CDR3 coding sequence is TGCGCCAGCAGCAGGACAGGGAACACTGAAGCTTTCTTT. Translated: CASSRTGNTEAFF.

The chain carries TRBV9 and TRBJ2-5; the D gene is possibly TRBD1 (5 bases). The CDR3 runs 12 residues. The germline V gene encodes CDR1 SGDLS and CDR2 YYNGEE. V was cut by 8 bases and J by 4 bases, with 12 bases left in between. Here the CDR3 reads CASASGSETQYF. CDR3 coding DNA: TGTGCCAGTGCTTCAGGGTCAGAGACCCAGTACTTC.

J is TRBJ2-2 and V is TRBV4-1; 8 nucleotides agree with TRBD2. The germline CDR1 and CDR2 sequences are MGHRA and YSYEKL. The CDR3 covers 17 residues. With 0 bases clipped from V and 3 bases from J, the junction kept 6 bases outside the gene matches. The CDR3 DNA is TGCGCCAGCAGCCAAGAGATCGGGGGGGCGTACACCGGGGAGCTGTTTTTT. The encoded protein is CASSQEIGGAYTGELFF.

DNA for the CDR3: TGTGCCAGCAGCCGCAAAGGGGACACCTACGAGCAGTACTTC. It yields the protein CASSRKGDTYEQYF. The chain employs TRBV4-2 and TRBJ2-7; D is perhaps TRBD1 (6 bases). CDR1 LGHNA and CDR2 YNFKEQ come from the germline V gene. The CDR3 consists of 14 residues. V gave up 4 bases and J gave up 2 bases, with 12 bases separating them.

The V call is TRBV7-8, the J call TRBJ2-2; 8 nucleotides agree with TRBD2. Germline CDR1 and CDR2: SGHVS and FQNEAQ. Losses at the gene ends were 1 base for V and 7 bases for J; bases not matched to a gene: 5. The length of the CDR3 is 15 residues. CDR3 loop: CASSLVAGYHGELFF. CDR3 bases: TGTGCCAGCAGCTTAGTAGCGGGGTATCACGGGGAGCTGTTTTTT.

The chain combines TRBV28 with TRBJ2-7, with TRBD1 identical over 7 bases. Germline trimming cut 6 bases from V and 3 bases from J; bases unmatched to any gene: 11. Germline V lookup: CDR1 MDHEN, CDR2 SYDVKM. The CDR3 sequence is 15 residues long. The CDR3 DNA is TGTGCCAGCAGCCCCCCGGGGACAGACGTCTACGAGCAGTACTTC. It is translated as CASSPPGTDVYEQYF.

This chain joins TRBV6-5 and TRBJ1-2; D gene uncertain. Germline CDR1 reads MNHEY; CDR2 reads SVGAGI. The V end was cut by 0 bases, the J end by 2 bases, with 7 bases between. There are 14 residues in the CDR3. This CDR3 reads CASSYSEANYGYTF. CDR3 in DNA: TGTGCCAGCAGTTACTCAGAGGCGAACTATGGCTACACCTTC.

The chain has TRBV5-4 and TRBJ2-3; D remains ambiguous. This CDR3 has 17 amino acids. V gave up 4 bases and J gave up 0 bases, with 18 bases separating them. In germline, CDR1 is SGHNT, CDR2 YYREEE (reference sequence). In DNA, the CDR3 is TGTGCCAGCAGCCCATTCCCGATGGCCAGTAGCACAGATACGCAGTATTTT. Its translation is CASSPFPMASSTDTQYF.